Each of the 4 T cell receptor beta chains below was sequenced from the same sample in a study of vaccination effects on CD4 cells after COVID-19. For these receptors, no antigen is known. Sequencing followed a ViraFEST assay step that expanded antigen-specific CD4+ T cells with viral peptide pools. Upon completion of under eleven days in culture, CD4+ T cells were isolated. It was between March and December 2020 that the person had a SARS-CoV-2 infection confirmed by PCR. Every participant took two doses of the BNT162b2 or mRNA-1273 vaccine. The protocol was immunoSEQ multiplex PCR, while the TCRdb copy is restricted to in-frame clones and leaves out a portion. Of roughly 15,000 clones listed, 76% were seen once; the top ten hold about a fifth. The specimen comprised CD4+ T cells from PBMCs cultured with SARS-CoV-2 spike peptides, sampled after COVID-19 vaccination. The receptors come from a human donor who had a prior SARS-CoV-2 infection.

The rearrangement joins TRBV27 to TRBJ2-3; no clear D gene. The V end was cut by 6 bases, the J end by 1 base, with 8 bases between. The CDR3 has 13 amino acids. Germline CDR1 MNHEY, CDR2 SMNVEV (reference sequence). CDR3 coding DNA: TGTGCCAGCAGCCGCCGGGGCACAGATACGCAGTATTTT. The encoded protein is CASSRRGTDTQYF.

V and J are TRBV28 and TRBJ1-2; D might be TRBD1 (6 bases). This CDR3 region has 13 residues. Trimming shortened V by 5 bases and J by 6 bases, and 13 bases separated the two germline ends. Germline V gives CDR1 MDHEN, CDR2 SYDVKM. CDR3 bases: TGTGCCAGCAGTCCCCGACAGGTGCATGGCTACACCTTC. Its protein is CASSPRQVHGYTF.

The chain combines TRBV2 with TRBJ2-1; the D is unclear. With 5 bases removed from V and 12 bases from J, the gap between germline ends came to 17 bases. The germline CDR1 and CDR2 sequences are SNHLY and FYNNEI. The CDR3 loop spans 13 amino acids. The CDR3 here is CASSPSLGFGQFF. CDR3 DNA sequence: TGTGCCAGCAGTCCTTCCCTGGGTTTTGGGCAGTTCTTC.

This chain links TRBV4-2 with TRBJ2-1; D might be TRBD1 (6 bases). The CDR3 extends over 16 amino acids. Germline V gene data show CDR1 as LGHNA and CDR2 as YNFKEQ. V lost 4 bases and J lost 1, with 14 bases in between. DNA for the CDR3: TGTGCCAGCAGCCGGGACACTAGTAGGTCCTACAATGAGCAGTTCTTC. Protein: CASSRDTSRSYNEQFF.